The T cell receptor (beta chain) under discussion was sequenced for a study of T cell changes during pregnancy in multiple sclerosis. The CDR3 runs 14 residues. Losses at the gene ends were 4 bases for V and 1 base for J; bases not matched to a gene: 0. The germline CDR1 and CDR2 sequences are SGHRS and YFSETQ. Profiling relied on immunoSEQ multiplex PCR, and the TCRdb table lists in-frame clones only, not all of them. Among about 67,000 clones listed, roughly 90% were seen once. The V call is TRBV5-1, the J call TRBJ2-2; 8 nucleotides match TRBD1. This TCR was recovered from a female donor with multiple sclerosis, enrolled in a pregnancy study. Specimen: peripheral blood, collected in the second trimester of pregnancy. The CDR3 loop is CASSGQGNTGELFF. As DNA, the CDR3 is TGCGCCAGCAGCGGACAGGGGAACACCGGGGAGCTGTTTTTT.